This T cell receptor beta chain came from a study of T cell responses to AZD1222 COVID-19 vaccine. Study outcomes and limitations: Unmutated variant regions reportedly attract nearly half of all spike-specific TCRs. With dominance at 160-218 and 743-854, vaccine-associated CD4 TCRs spanned spike. Donors were largely white British and mainly female; clonal diversity was possibly underestimated.

V was cut by 3 bases and J by 5 bases, with 13 bases left in between. The CDR3 has 13 residues. From germline, CDR1 is DFQATT and CDR2 SNEGSKA (reference sequence). Investigators merged groups given second doses at roughly 4 or roughly 12 weeks. TCRdb's table, derived via immunoSEQ multiplex PCR, lists solely in-frame clones and lacks some. The sample consists of roughly 120,000 clones, 94% of them appearing once. To note about this clone: No antigen is known for it.

The TCR comes from an adult who received the AZD1222 COVID-19 vaccine. Material: peripheral blood, obtained 28 days after the second AZD1222 dose. This sequence joins TRBV20-1 and TRBJ1-2; D gene unclear. For the CDR3, the DNA is TGCAGTGCTAGTAAATGGGTTAATTATGGCTACACCTTC. Translating gives CSASKWVNYGYTF.